This T cell receptor beta chain is from a study of cytomegalovirus exposure and HLA in healthy donors. Across the study: An analysis done earlier identified more than 90 million unique TCR beta sequences from about 179 million T cells.

The PCR employed 60 Vbeta primers together with 13 Jbeta primers. Some clones are missing from TCRdb's copy, which holds only in-frame ones; the method was immunoSEQ multiplex PCR. The repertoire holds 80,000 to 100,000 clones, with roughly 75% as singletons. To note about this clone: Its antigen is unidentified.

CDR3 size: 13 residues. CDR1 is SEHNR, CDR2 FQNEAQ, per germline (reference sequence). V was pared by 5 bases and J by 0 bases, with 8 bases between. Study findings and constraints: Despite most TCR sequences being rare, some public TCRs occurred in many donors. DRB1 showed the most TCR associations and HLA-C the fewest in a later analysis, as rates varied by HLA locus. Most of the TCR beta V segments (in an earlier analysis) were productive either about 87% or about 30% of the time.

The sequence was obtained from a man aged 25-45 years in good health and CMV-seronegative. The sequenced sample consisted of PBMCs. The rearrangement joins TRBV7-9 to TRBJ2-7, with TRBD2 as a possible D gene (5 bases). CDR3 sequence reads: CASSERNSYEQYF. The CDR3 DNA is TGTGCCAGCAGCGAGCGGAACTCCTACGAGCAGTACTTC.